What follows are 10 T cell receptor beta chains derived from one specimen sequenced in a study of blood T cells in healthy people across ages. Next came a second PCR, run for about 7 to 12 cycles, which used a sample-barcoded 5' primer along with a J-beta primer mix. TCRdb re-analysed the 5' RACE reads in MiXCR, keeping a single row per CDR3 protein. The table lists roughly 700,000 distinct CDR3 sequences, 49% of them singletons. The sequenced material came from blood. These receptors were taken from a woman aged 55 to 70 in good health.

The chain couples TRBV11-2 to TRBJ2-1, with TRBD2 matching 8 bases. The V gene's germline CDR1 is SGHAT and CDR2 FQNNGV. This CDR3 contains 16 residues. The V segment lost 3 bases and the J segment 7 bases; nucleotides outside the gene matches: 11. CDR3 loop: CASSFSPRLARNEQFF. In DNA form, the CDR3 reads TGTGCCAGCAGCTTTTCGCCACGACTAGCGAGAAATGAGCAGTTCTTC. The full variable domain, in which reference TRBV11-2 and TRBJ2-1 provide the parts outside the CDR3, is EAGVAQSPRYKIIEKRQSVAFWCNPISGHATLYWYQQILGQGPKLLIQFQNNGVVDDSQLPKDRFSAERLKGVDSTLKIQPAKLEDSAVYLCASSFSPRLARNEQFFGPGTRLTVL.

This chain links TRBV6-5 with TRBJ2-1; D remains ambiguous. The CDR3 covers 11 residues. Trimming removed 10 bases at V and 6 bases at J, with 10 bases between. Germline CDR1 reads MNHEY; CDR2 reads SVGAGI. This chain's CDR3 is CATVGANEQFF. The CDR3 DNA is TGTGCCACCGTAGGAGCCAATGAGCAGTTCTTC.

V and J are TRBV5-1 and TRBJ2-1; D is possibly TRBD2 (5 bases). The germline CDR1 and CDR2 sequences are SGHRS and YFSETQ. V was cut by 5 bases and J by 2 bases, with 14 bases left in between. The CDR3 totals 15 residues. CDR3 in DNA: TGCGCCAGCAGTTTTAGGACTGAGACCTACAATGAGCAGTTCTTC. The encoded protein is CASSFRTETYNEQFF.

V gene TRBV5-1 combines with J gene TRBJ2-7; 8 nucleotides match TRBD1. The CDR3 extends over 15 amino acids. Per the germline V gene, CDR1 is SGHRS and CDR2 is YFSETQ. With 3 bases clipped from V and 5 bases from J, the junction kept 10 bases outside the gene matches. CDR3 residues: CASSSYGQGVNEQYF. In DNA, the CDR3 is TGCGCCAGCAGCTCATACGGACAGGGCGTCAACGAGCAGTACTTC.

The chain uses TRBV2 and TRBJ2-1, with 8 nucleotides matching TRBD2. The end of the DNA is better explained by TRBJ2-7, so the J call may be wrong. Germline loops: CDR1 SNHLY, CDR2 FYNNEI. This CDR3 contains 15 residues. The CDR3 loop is CASRERELIYNEQYF. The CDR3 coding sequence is TGTGCCAGCAGGGAGCGGGAGTTGATCTACAATGAGCAGTACTTC.

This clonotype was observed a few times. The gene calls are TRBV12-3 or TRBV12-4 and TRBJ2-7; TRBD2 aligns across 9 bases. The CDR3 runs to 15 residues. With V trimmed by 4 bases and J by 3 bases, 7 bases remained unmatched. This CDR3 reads CASSSGGRAGYEQYF. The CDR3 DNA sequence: TGTGCCAGCAGTTCGGGCGGGAGGGCCGGCTACGAGCAGTACTTC.

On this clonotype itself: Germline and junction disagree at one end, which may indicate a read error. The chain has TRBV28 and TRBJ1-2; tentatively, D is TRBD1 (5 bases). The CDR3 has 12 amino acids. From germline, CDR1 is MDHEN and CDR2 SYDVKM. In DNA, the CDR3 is TGTGCCGGCAGGTGGGGGGAGGCTGGCTACACCTTC. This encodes CAGRWGEAGYTF.

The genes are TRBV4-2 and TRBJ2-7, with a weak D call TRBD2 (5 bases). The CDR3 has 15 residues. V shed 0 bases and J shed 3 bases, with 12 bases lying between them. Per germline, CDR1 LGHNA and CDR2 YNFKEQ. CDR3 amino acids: CASSQDPGGIYEQYF. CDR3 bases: TGTGCCAGCAGCCAAGACCCAGGAGGTATCTACGAGCAGTACTTC.

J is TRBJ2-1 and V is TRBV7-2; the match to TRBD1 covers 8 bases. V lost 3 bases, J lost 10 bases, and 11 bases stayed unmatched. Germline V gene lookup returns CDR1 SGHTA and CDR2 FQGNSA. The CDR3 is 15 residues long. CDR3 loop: CASSFGQGFLMEQFF. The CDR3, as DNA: TGTGCCAGCAGCTTTGGACAGGGTTTCCTAATGGAGCAGTTCTTC.

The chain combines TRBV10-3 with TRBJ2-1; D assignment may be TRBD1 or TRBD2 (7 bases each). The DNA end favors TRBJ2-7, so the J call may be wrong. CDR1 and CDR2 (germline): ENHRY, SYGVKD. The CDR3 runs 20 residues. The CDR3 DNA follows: TGTGCCATCAGTGAGTCGACAGGGTCGGGGGGACTGAGCTCCTACAATGAGCAGTACTTC. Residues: CAISESTGSGGLSSYNEQYF.